This T cell receptor beta chain was identified in a study of tumor-infiltrating lymphocytes in oesophageal squamous cell carcinoma. TCRdb itself ran the PCR reads through MiXCR, one entry per CDR3 protein. The sample holds 15,000 to 20,000 distinct CDR3 sequences, approximately 39% seen once. The CDR3 is made up of 15 amino acids. Germline V gene data show CDR1 as LNHDA and CDR2 as SQIVND (reference sequence). V was pared by 6 bases and J by 3 bases, with 7 bases of the junction left unmatched. This clonotype appeared many times. The sequenced material came from normal esophageal tissue next to the tumor. The V gene is TRBV19, the J gene TRBJ2-3, with 9 bases identical to TRBD1. This TCR derives from a female donor with esophageal squamous cell carcinoma. This CDR3 is CASRTGQGWTDTQYF. The CDR3 nucleotides are TGTGCCAGTAGGACTGGACAGGGGTGGACAGATACGCAGTATTTT.